This T cell receptor (beta chain) was sequenced during a study of blood T cells in healthy people across ages. The germline V and J ends were trimmed by 0 bases and 3 bases, with 14 bases remaining between them. This CDR3 is 17 amino acids long. Germline V CDR1 and CDR2: SEHNR, FQNEAQ (reference sequence). PCR was performed a second time for about 7 to 12 cycles using a sample-barcoded 5' primer and a J-beta primer mix. Using its own MiXCR run on the 5' RACE reads, TCRdb lists one record per CDR3 protein. The sample lists about 760,000 distinct CDR3 sequences, around 25% occurring once. These data also formed part of another study, on T cells of mothers and their children. As that study records: All donors were healthy and Caucasian; they were three mothers and their six children. Reads obtained per mother exceeded 9 million TCR beta CDR3 reads, with roughly 3.1 million obtained per child.

Sequencing used blood. This clonotype originated in a boy aged 10-17 years in good health. The J gene is TRBJ1-4, the V gene TRBV7-9; the D is unclear. The CDR3 DNA follows: TGTGCCAGCAGCTTAGCGCGGTCGGGGTGGCCTAATGAAAAACTGTTTTTT. Its translation is CASSLARSGWPNEKLFF. Full variable domain (rest looked up from reference TRBV7-9 and TRBJ1-4): DTGVSQNPRHKITKRGQNVTFRCDPISEHNRLYWYRQTLGQGPEFLTYFQNEAQLEKSRLLSDRFSAERPKGSFSTLEIQRTEQGDSAMYLCASSLARSGWPNEKLFFGSGTQLSVL.